A single TCR beta chain is shown here with its context. The target antigen is unknown. One end of the junction is discordant with germline, which a read error may explain. What was amplified from RNA transcripts were TCR beta CDR3 regions. The HTBI set primed first-round TCR CDR3 RT-PCR. TCRdb independently ran MiXCR on the multiplex PCR reads; one entry per CDR3 protein. The sample carries about 560,000 distinct CDR3 sequences, about 43% recorded once. Germline assignment: CDR1 MGHDK and CDR2 SYGVNS. There are 12 residues in the CDR3. The sample originates from a study of T cells in Graves' hyperthyroidism and ophthalmopathy. Study results and caveats: Ophthalmopathy, which appeared later, was predicted by the model a median 6.5 months before onset.

Hyperthyroidism had been newly diagnosed in patients aged 18 to 65, and its duration was under 2 months. The origin of this receptor is a woman aged 18-35 years with Graves' hyperthyroidism. The rearrangement uses TRBV25-1 and TRBJ2-2, with D possibly TRBD2 on 6 matching bases. The sample consisted of peripheral blood or thyroid tissue (not recorded which). CDR3 in DNA: TGTGCTAGCGGAACGAACGCCGGGGAGCTGTTTTTT. Translation: CASGTNAGELFF.